This T cell receptor (beta chain) stems from a study of metastatic and nonmetastatic thyroid tumors (dated by TCRdb to 2020 to 2021). Some background on the complete study: For patients with malignant and with benign thyroid disease, the researchers compared repertoires between peripheral blood samples and tumor or nodule tissue samples. Here is what the overall study found, with its caveats: TCR beta diversity was reported as significantly higher in malignant tumors than in benign nodules, in both blood and tumor samples.

Preparation of the library involved PCR. Sequenced on an Illumina HiSeq 4000. High-throughput sequencing was used to profile the CDR3 region of the TCR beta-chain in every patient. Processing in the source paper ran as follows. CDR3 differences across clinicopathological groups were used to build a classifier for discriminating distant-metastatic papillary thyroid cancer patients. The Shannon index was used to assess repertoire diversity, and the Morisita-Horn index was used to assess tumor-blood repertoire similarity. TCRdb handled the public reads itself, with Q25 trimming in fastp and clone calling in MiXCR, and kept productive beta chains. These V and J calls derive from TCRdb rather than the authors' analysis. This sample comprises 43,000 or so clones, approximately 24% of them detected only once. The top ten hold around 3% of the sample. None of the patients had been given any treatment before thyroid surgery. The study retrospectively analysed patient clinical samples collected from about 2012 to 2019 using T-cell receptor beta sequencing.

There are many counts of this clone. The clone's antigen remains unknown. Qualities for individual bases were not recorded, and no much larger clone is one base off. Between the V and J ends, shortened by 3 bases and 4 bases respectively, the junction contains 13 bases. Taken from cysteine to phenylalanine, the CDR3 has 14 residues. The read is trimmed to its CDR3 DNA, 42 bases read in frame from base 1. Taken from the germline V gene (reference sequence), the CDR1 and CDR2 loops are DFQATT and SNEGSKA. The sequence is built from TRBV20-1 and TRBJ2-1; the D region possibly corresponds to TRBD2 (5 bases align). Sequences were obtained from blood. This receptor was identified in a male donor with papillary thyroid cancer or a benign thyroid nodule (not recorded which). Some clones in this sample may be carry-over from other donors' samples. For the CDR3, the sequence is CSASGERAYNEQFF. The nucleotides read TGCAGTGCTAGCGGTGAGAGGGCATACAATGAGCAGTTCTTC.